This TCR beta chain emerged from a study of T and B cells in COVID-19 patients. Turning to the study itself: Recovered patients mostly had mild to moderate COVID-19 managed as outpatients.

BIOMED2 TRB-A/B primer pools were used in multiplex TRB PCR. TCRdb redid the calling of the multiplex PCR reads with MiXCR, one entry per CDR3 protein. The sample lists over 5,500 distinct CDR3 sequences, about 31% occurring once. The germline CDR1 and CDR2 sequences are DFQATT and SNEGSKA (reference sequence). Between the trimmed V and J ends, which lost 3 bases and 7 bases, there was a span of 19 bases. The CDR3 length is 15 residues. Blood genomic DNA input for TRB amplification was 250-500 ng. The chain is built from TRBV20-1 and TRBJ2-1, with unresolved D. Sequencing was done on a sample of blood. The TCR originated in a human donor with active COVID-19. The CDR3 is CSARDPNAVENEQFF. The DNA of the CDR3 is TGCAGTGCTAGGGACCCTAATGCGGTCGAAAATGAGCAGTTCTTC.